The rows below give T cell receptor beta chains drawn from one sample of a study of shared clonotypes between healthy human individuals. Data came from immunoSEQ multiplex PCR; TCRdb stores just in-frame clones and leaves some out. The table records 1.4 million or so clones, around 98.5% of them present only once. Sequencing used naive CD4+ T cells sorted from blood. The receptor set was obtained from a young man in good health. CDR3s include the opening cysteine and the closing phenylalanine or tryptophan. The D gene is left open where the match is weak. The size of a clone is reported for some rows only, either as once, few or many, or as a class for expanded clones.

-	TRBV9	-	TRBJ1-5	15	CASSPSGGGGQPQHF	TGTGCCAGCAGCCCTTCCGGGGGCGGGGGTCAGCCCCAGCATTTT
TRBD2	TRBV27	-	TRBJ2-3	17	CASSFLAPGGSTDTQYF	TGTGCCAGCAGTTTCCTCGCCCCGGGGGGTAGCACAGATACGCAGTATTTT
-	TRBV5-4	-	TRBJ2-1	15	CASSLRTDVINEQFF	TGTGCCAGCAGCTTGCGGACAGACGTTATCAATGAGCAGTTCTTC
-	TRBV2	few	TRBJ1-1	13	CASRRILNTEAFF	TGTGCCAGCAGGAGGATTCTGAACACTGAAGCTTTCTTT
TRBD1	TRBV7-9	-	TRBJ1-2	18	CASSFSRGGTGSRYGYTF	TGTGCCAGCAGCTTCTCTAGGGGAGGGACAGGGTCGCGGTATGGCTACACCTTC
-	TRBV28	-	TRBJ2-3	13	CASSSPSTDTQYF	TGTGCCAGCAGTTCCCCTAGCACAGATACGCAGTATTTT
TRBD1	TRBV27	-	TRBJ2-7	15	CASRAWGQVSYEQYF	TGTGCCAGCAGGGCGTGGGGACAGGTATCCTACGAGCAGTACTTC
-	TRBV18	-	TRBJ2-5	15	CASSPPSKGQETQYF	TGTGCCAGCTCACCACCGTCCAAGGGCCAAGAGACCCAGTACTTC
-	TRBV27	-	TRBJ2-5	10	CASSKETQYF	TGTGCCAGCAGCAAAGAGACCCAGTACTTC
-	TRBV21-1	-	TRBJ2-7	16	CASSSHSSGWGHEQYF	TGTGCCAGCAGCAGCCACTCTAGCGGGTGGGGCCACGAGCAGTACTTC
TRBD2	TRBV19	-	TRBJ2-1	13	CAVGGRAYNEQFF	TGTGCAGTGGGCGGGAGGGCCTACAATGAGCAGTTCTTC
TRBD2	TRBV2	-	TRBJ2-3	18	CASSEVAGGSTSTDTQYF	TGTGCCAGCAGTGAAGTGGCGGGAGGGAGTACTAGCACAGATACGCAGTATTTT
-	TRBV5-8	-	TRBJ2-7	17	CASSLAAFRISSYEQYF	TGTGCCAGCAGCTTGGCCGCCTTCAGAATTAGCTCCTACGAGCAGTACTTC
-	TRBV5-4	once	TRBJ2-1	11	CASSTGFEQFF	TGTGCCAGCAGCACAGGCTTTGAGCAGTTCTTC
-	TRBV18	once	TRBJ1-4	15	CASSNRKKDNEKLFF	TGTGCCAGCTCAAACCGGAAGAAGGATAATGAAAAACTGTTTTTT
-	TRBV4-1	-	TRBJ2-7	16	CASSQVSGIPYYEQYF	TGCGCCAGCAGCCAAGTCTCAGGGATCCCCTACTACGAGCAGTACTTC
TRBD1	TRBV11-2	-	TRBJ1-2	11	CASSLGVWTGF	TGTGCCAGCAGCTTAGGCGTCTGGACAGGATTC
TRBD2	TRBV5-6	-	TRBJ2-3	17	CASSFLAGGWGTDTQYF	TGTGCCAGCAGCTTTTTAGCGGGAGGGTGGGGCACAGATACGCAGTATTTT
-	TRBV18	-	TRBJ1-1	13	CASSSGQDTEAFF	TGTGCCAGCTCATCCGGCCAGGACACTGAAGCTTTCTTT
TRBD2	TRBV4-2	-	TRBJ2-1	15	CASSPHSGAYNEQFF	TGTGCCAGCAGCCCCCATAGCGGGGCCTACAATGAGCAGTTCTTC
TRBD2	TRBV4-2	-	TRBJ2-2	15	CASSYLAGNTGELFF	TGTGCCAGCAGCTACTTAGCGGGAAACACCGGGGAGCTGTTTTTT
TRBD2	TRBV5-1	once	TRBJ2-1	18	CASDPGLAGPDSYNEQFF	TGCGCCAGTGACCCGGGACTAGCGGGACCTGACTCCTACAATGAGCAGTTCTTC
-	TRBV28	-	TRBJ1-2	14	CASSLVTANYGYTF	TGTGCCAGCAGTTTGGTTACAGCTAACTATGGCTACACCTTC
-	TRBV18	-	TRBJ2-1	15	CASSPGLDSYNEQFF	TGTGCCAGCTCACCAGGGCTAGACTCCTACAATGAGCAGTTCTTC
-	TRBV5-1	once	TRBJ2-1	15	CASSAGIVEGNEQFF	TGCGCCAGCAGCGCCGGTATAGTTGAGGGGAATGAGCAGTTCTTC
-	TRBV28	-	TRBJ2-6	14	CASSRGSGANVLTF	TGTGCCAGCAGTCGGGGGTCTGGGGCCAACGTCCTGACTTTC
TRBD2	TRBV29-1	-	TRBJ2-7	13	CSEGEAGGHEQYF	TGCAGCGAGGGGGAAGCGGGAGGCCACGAGCAGTACTTC
TRBD1	TRBV6-1	-	TRBJ2-7	14	CASRAGGSSYEQYF	TGTGCCAGCAGGGCAGGGGGTAGTTCCTACGAGCAGTACTTC
-	TRBV5-1	-	TRBJ2-6	15	CASSLDRAGANVLTF	TGCGCCAGCAGCTTGGACAGGGCTGGGGCCAACGTCCTGACTTTC
TRBD1	TRBV9	-	TRBJ2-6	19	CASNLNPGQGARGANVLTF	TGTGCCAGCAACTTAAACCCCGGACAGGGGGCGAGAGGGGCCAACGTCCTGACTTTC
-	TRBV15	-	TRBJ1-4	13	CATSPHRNEKLFF	TGTGCCACCAGCCCACACAGGAATGAAAAACTGTTTTTT
-	TRBV11-2	-	TRBJ2-3	15	CASSLGLINTDTQYF	TGTGCCAGCAGCCTCGGACTGATAAACACAGATACGCAGTATTTT
-	TRBV9	-	TRBJ1-3	16	CASSPRGISVGNTIYF	TGTGCCAGCAGCCCGCGAGGGATTTCAGTCGGAAACACCATATATTTT
-	TRBV6-5	once	TRBJ1-2	13	CASSYLDNYGYTF	TGTGCCAGCAGTTACTTGGACAACTATGGCTACACCTTC
-	TRBV9	-	TRBJ2-1	12	CASSGGGTEQFF	TGTGCCAGCAGCGGCGGCGGCACTGAGCAGTTCTTC